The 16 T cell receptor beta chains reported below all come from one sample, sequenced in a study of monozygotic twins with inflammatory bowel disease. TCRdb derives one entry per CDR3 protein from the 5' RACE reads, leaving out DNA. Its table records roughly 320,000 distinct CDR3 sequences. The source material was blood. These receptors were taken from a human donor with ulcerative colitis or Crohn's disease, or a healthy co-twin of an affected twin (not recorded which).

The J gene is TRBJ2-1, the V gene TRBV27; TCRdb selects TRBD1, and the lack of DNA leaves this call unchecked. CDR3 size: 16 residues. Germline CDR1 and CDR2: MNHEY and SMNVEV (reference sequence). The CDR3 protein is CASRPWGGLSYNEQFF.

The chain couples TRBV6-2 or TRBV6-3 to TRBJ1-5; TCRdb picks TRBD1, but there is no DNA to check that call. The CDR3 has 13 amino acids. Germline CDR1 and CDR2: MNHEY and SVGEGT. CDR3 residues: CASTRDSNQPQHF.

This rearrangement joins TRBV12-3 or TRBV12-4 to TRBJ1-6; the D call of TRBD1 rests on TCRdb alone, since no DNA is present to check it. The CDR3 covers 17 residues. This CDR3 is CASTLLGQGSYNSPLHF.

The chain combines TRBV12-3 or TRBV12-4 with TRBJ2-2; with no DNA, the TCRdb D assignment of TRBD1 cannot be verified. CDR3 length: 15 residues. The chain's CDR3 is CASSLRDRNTGELFF.

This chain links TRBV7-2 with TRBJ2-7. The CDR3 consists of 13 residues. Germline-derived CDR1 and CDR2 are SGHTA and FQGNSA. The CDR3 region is CASSSGYSYEQYF.

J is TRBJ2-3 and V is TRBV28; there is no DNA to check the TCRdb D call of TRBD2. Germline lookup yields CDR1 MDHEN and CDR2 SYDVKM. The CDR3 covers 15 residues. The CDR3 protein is CASSLAGAPTDTQYF.

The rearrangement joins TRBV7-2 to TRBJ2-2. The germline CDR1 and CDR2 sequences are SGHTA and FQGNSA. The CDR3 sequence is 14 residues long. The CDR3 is CASSPRANTGELFF.

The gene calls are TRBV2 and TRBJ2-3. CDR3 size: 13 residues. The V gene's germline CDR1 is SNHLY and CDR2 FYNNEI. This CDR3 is CASRQDSTDTQYF.

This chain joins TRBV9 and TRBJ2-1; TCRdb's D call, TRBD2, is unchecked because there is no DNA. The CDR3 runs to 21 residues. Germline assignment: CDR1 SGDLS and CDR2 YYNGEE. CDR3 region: CASSVVTRLAGLGGRSERQFF.

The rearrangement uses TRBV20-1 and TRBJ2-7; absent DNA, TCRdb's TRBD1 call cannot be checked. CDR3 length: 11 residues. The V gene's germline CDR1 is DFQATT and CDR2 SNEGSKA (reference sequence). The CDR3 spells CSVRDRYEQYF.

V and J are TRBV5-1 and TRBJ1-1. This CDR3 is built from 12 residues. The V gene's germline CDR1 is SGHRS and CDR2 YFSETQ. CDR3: CASSSWGLEAFF.

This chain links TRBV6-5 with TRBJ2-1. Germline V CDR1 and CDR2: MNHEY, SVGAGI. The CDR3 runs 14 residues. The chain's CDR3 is CASSYAGKGGEQFF.

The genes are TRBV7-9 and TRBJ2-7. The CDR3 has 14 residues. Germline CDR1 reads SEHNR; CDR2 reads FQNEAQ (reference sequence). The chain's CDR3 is CASSLSKNSYEQYF. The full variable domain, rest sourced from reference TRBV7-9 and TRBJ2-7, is DTGVSQNPRHKITKRGQNVTFRCDPISEHNRLYWYRQTLGQGPEFLTYFQNEAQLEKSRLLSDRFSAERPKGSFSTLEIQRTEQGDSAMYLCASSLSKNSYEQYFGPGTRLTVT.

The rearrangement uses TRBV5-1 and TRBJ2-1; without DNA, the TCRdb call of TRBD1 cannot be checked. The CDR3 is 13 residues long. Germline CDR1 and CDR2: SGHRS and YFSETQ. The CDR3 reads CASSPGVDNEQFF.

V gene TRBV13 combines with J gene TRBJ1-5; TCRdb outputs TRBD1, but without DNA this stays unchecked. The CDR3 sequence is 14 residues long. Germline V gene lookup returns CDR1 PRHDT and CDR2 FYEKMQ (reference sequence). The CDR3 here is CASSSGQGIQPQHF.

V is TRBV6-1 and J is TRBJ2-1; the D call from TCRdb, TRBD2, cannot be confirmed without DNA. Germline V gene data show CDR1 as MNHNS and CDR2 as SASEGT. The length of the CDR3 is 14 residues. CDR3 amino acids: CASRPSGGSYEQFF.